Presented here are 5 T cell receptor beta chains from one specimen sequenced in a study of control samples from healthy donors and cancer patients. The repertoire was sequenced with immunoSEQ multiplex PCR; TCRdb's copy has only in-frame clones and lacks some. The sample lists 400,000 to 450,000 clones, about 93% occurring once. Sequenced input: PBMCs. These TCRs come from a man in his forties or fifties with head and neck cancer.

The chain carries TRBV7-9 and TRBJ1-2, with a tentative D call TRBD1 (5 bases). The germline V and J ends were trimmed by 3 bases and 5 bases, with 13 bases remaining between them. CDR1 and CDR2 from the germline V gene are SEHNR and FQNEAQ (reference sequence). The CDR3 extends over 14 amino acids. In DNA form, the CDR3 reads TGTGCCAGCAGCTTCGCGGGGGGGAATTATGGCTACACCTTC. It encodes CASSFAGGNYGYTF.

The CDR3 coding sequence is TGCGCCAGCAGCTTGCCTAGCGAAGAGACCCAGTACTTC. Translation: CASSLPSEETQYF. V and J are TRBV5-1 and TRBJ2-5, with D possibly being TRBD2 (6 bases). Germline V lookup: CDR1 SGHRS, CDR2 YFSETQ. CDR3 length: 13 amino acids. V was trimmed by 1 base and J by 3 bases, leaving 7 bases between them.

The chain recombines TRBV3-1 (or the pseudogene TRBV3-2) with TRBJ2-7; the D gene could be TRBD1 or TRBD2 (6 bases each). Per germline, CDR1 LGHDT and CDR2 YNNKEL (reference sequence). The V gene lost 0 bases and the J gene lost 3 bases, with 21 bases spanning the gap. This CDR3 spans 18 amino acids. CDR3 in amino acids: CASSQDRGGLEVRYEQYF. The CDR3 DNA is TGTGCCAGCAGCCAAGATCGAGGGGGGCTGGAAGTCCGCTACGAGCAGTACTTC.

The chain employs TRBV7-3 and TRBJ2-5; D may correspond to TRBD1 or TRBD2 (5 bases each). Deletions cut 2 bases from V and 7 bases from J, with 14 bases between. Germline V gene sequence: CDR1 SGHTA, CDR2 FQGTGA. This CDR3 is 14 amino acids long. The CDR3 nucleotides read TGTGCCAGCAGCTTATTAGAGGGGTACGGGACCCAGTACTTC. Amino acid sequence: CASSLLEGYGTQYF.

V gene TRBV19 combines with J gene TRBJ1-4; D is uncertain. The CDR3 sequence is 14 residues long. Germline CDR1 is LNHDA and CDR2 is SQIVND (reference sequence). Trimming shortened V by 1 base and J by 8 bases, and 11 bases separated the two germline ends. CDR3 region: CASSIGGSREKLFF. The DNA of the CDR3 is TGTGCCAGTAGTATAGGAGGGTCTAGGGAAAAACTGTTTTTT.